The 6 T cell receptor beta chains below all came from one sample that was sequenced in a study of radiotherapy plus CTLA-4 blockade in lung cancer listed by TCRdb under 2018. Library method: the immunoSEQ multiplex PCR assay. Held by TCRdb, this immuneACCESS table contains in-frame sequences only and omits some clones. Under half of the omission traces to an unresolved V gene where checked; the cause of the rest is unknown. Recorded for this sample are 80,000 or so clones; 78% of them occurred a single time. 4% of the sample is in the top ten clones. Sample: peripheral blood, taken from a patient treated with radiotherapy plus ipilimumab. All receptors come from a human donor with non-small cell lung cancer who had a partial response to radiotherapy plus ipilimumab. Some clones in this sample may be carry-over from other donors' samples.

The chain has TRBV5-5 and TRBJ1-4; 7 bases are shared with TRBD1. Per the germline V gene, CDR1 is SGHKS and CDR2 is YYEKEE (reference sequence). There are 16 residues in the CDR3. V shed 0 bases and J 4 bases; nucleotides not matched to a gene: 6. Written as DNA, the CDR3 is TGTGCCAGCAGCTTGGTGGTGGGACAGTTTAATGAAAAACTGTTTTTT. Protein sequence: CASSLVVGQFNEKLFF.

The V call is TRBV25-1, the J call TRBJ1-6, with 8 bases identical to TRBD1. Germline trimming cut 6 bases from V and 10 bases from J; bases unmatched to any gene: 5. The CDR3 runs 13 residues. The germline gives CDR1 MGHDK, CDR2 SYGVNS. The CDR3 bases are TGTGCCAGCAGGATCGACAGGGGATCACCCCTCCACTTT. Its translation: CASRIDRGSPLHF.

V usage is TRBV4-3 and J usage is TRBJ2-5; a weak D match, TRBD2 (6 bases). This CDR3 spans 15 amino acids. Germline V gene sequence: CDR1 LGHNA, CDR2 YSLEER. V dropped 0 bases and J dropped 0 bases, with 8 bases sitting between them. The chain's CDR3 is CASSQDRGDQETQYF. CDR3 coding DNA: TGCGCCAGCAGCCAAGATCGCGGGGACCAAGAGACCCAGTACTTC.

This chain's CDR3 is CASSLQGYNEQFF. CDR3 DNA: TGTGCCAGCAGCCTCCAGGGCTACAATGAGCAGTTCTTC. The rearrangement uses TRBV7-2 and TRBJ2-1; weak D call: TRBD1 (5 bases). Germline loops: CDR1 SGHTA, CDR2 FQGNSA. The CDR3 loop spans 13 amino acids. The ends were cut back, 5 bases at V and 3 bases at J, with 8 bases in the middle. Variable domain in full (rest from reference TRBV7-2 and TRBJ2-1): GAGVSQSPSNKVTEKGKDVELRCDPISGHTALYWYRQSLGQGLEFLIYFQGNSAPDKSGLPSDRFSAERTGGSVSTLTIQRTQQEDSAVYLCASSLQGYNEQFFGPGTRLTVL.

This clone was counted once. The chain recombines TRBV15 with TRBJ1-3, with TRBD1 matching 9 bases. V gave up 1 base and J gave up 4 bases; unmatched junction bases: 2. The CDR3 has 15 residues. Germline V lookup: CDR1 LNHNV, CDR2 YYDKDF (reference sequence). As DNA, the CDR3 is TGTGCCACCAGCAGAGGCGGACAGGGGGGAAACACCATATATTTT. This codes for CATSRGGQGGNTIYF.

The rearrangement uses TRBV7-2 and TRBJ2-7; 9 bases map to TRBD2. CDR1 and CDR2 from the germline V gene are SGHTA and FQGNSA. V lost 1 base, J lost 1 base, and 5 bases stayed unmatched. This CDR3 has 16 amino acids. This CDR3 is CASSLGLAGPSYEQYF. CDR3 in DNA: TGTGCCAGCAGCTTAGGTCTAGCGGGGCCTTCCTACGAGCAGTACTTC.